These T cell receptor beta chains were read from a single sample in a study of Graves' ophthalmopathy and Graves' hyperthyroidism. TCRdb reprocessed the multiplex PCR reads via MiXCR and lists one record per CDR3 protein. The data show 350,000 to 450,000 distinct CDR3 sequences, around 21% seen once. Sequenced material: peripheral blood. The receptor set was obtained from a woman under 30 with stable Graves' hyperthyroidism. CDR3s include the opening cysteine and the closing phenylalanine or tryptophan. The order of the fields is clone size, V gene, J gene, D gene, CDR3 DNA, CDR3 protein. The D gene is left open where the match is weak. The size of a clone is reported for some rows only, either as once, few or many, or as a class for expanded clones.

size: many
V: TRBV27
J: TRBJ2-2
D: NA
DNA: TGTGCCAGCAGTACTCTAGTGTACAGCACCACCGGGGAGCTGTTTTTT
CDR3: CASSTLVYSTTGELFF

size: many
V: TRBV5-6
J: TRBJ1-2
D: NA
DNA: TGTGCCAGCAGCTTTGTTCAGGCAAACTATGGCTACACCTTC
CDR3: CASSFVQANYGYTF

size: many
V: TRBV12-3/TRBV12-4
J: TRBJ1-5
D: NA
DNA: TGTGCCAGCAGTTTAGCCGGGATCCAGCCCCAGCATTTT
CDR3: CASSLAGIQPQHF

size: NA
V: TRBV6-1
J: TRBJ2-5
D: NA
DNA: TGTGCCAGCAGCGGGATTCTCTTGGGAGAGACCCAGTACTTC
CDR3: CASSGILLGETQYF

size: few
V: TRBV12-3/TRBV12-4
J: TRBJ2-5
D: NA
DNA: TGTGCCAGCAGTCCCTGGGGGGGCAGGGAGACCCAGTACTTC
CDR3: CASSPWGGRETQYF

size: once
V: TRBV27
J: TRBJ1-2
D: TRBD1
DNA: TGTGCCAGCAGTCTCACAGGGGCCCCGTACACCTTC
CDR3: CASSLTGAPYTF

size: many
V: TRBV25-1
J: TRBJ2-5
D: NA
DNA: TGTGCCAGCAGTGAGGACCCCGGGGGACATTACCAAGAGACCCAGTACTTC
CDR3: CASSEDPGGHYQETQYF

size: many
V: TRBV7-9
J: TRBJ2-5
D: TRBD1
DNA: TGTGCCAGCAGCTTAGGCACGACAGGGGGCCAAGAGACCCAGTACTTC
CDR3: CASSLGTTGGQETQYF

size: many
V: TRBV7-8
J: TRBJ2-2
D: NA
DNA: TGTGCCAGCAGCTTAGACTGGAGAGAGTATGGCGGGGAGCTGTTTTTT
CDR3: CASSLDWREYGGELFF

size: many
V: TRBV14
J: TRBJ2-2
D: NA
DNA: TGTGCCGGCAGCCAGTATACGGGCACCGGGGAGCTGTTTTTT
CDR3: CAGSQYTGTGELFF

size: NA
V: TRBV6-5
J: TRBJ2-5
D: TRBD2
DNA: TGTGCCAGCAGTTCCTCGGACTCGGGGGGAGAGACCCAGTACTTC
CDR3: CASSSSDSGGETQYF

size: many
V: TRBV18
J: TRBJ1-1
D: NA
DNA: TGTGCCAGCTCACCACAGGGTAGAGGCACTGAAGCTTTCTTT
CDR3: CASSPQGRGTEAFF

size: many
V: TRBV4-1
J: TRBJ2-5
D: NA
DNA: TGCGCCAGCAGCCAAGGTTGGGGGGCGGGGCAAGAGACCCAGTACTTC
CDR3: CASSQGWGAGQETQYF

size: many
V: TRBV10-3
J: TRBJ2-7
D: NA
DNA: TGTGCCTCCCACCCCCGACAGGGCGGGGACGAGCAGTACTTC
CDR3: CASHPRQGGDEQYF

size: NA
V: TRBV12-3/TRBV12-4
J: TRBJ1-2
D: NA
DNA: TGTGCCAGCAGCCCTGGTTTTGGTGGCTACACCTTC
CDR3: CASSPGFGGYTF

size: many
V: TRBV15
J: TRBJ1-1
D: NA
DNA: TGTGCCACCCTAATGTCGGGGACGAACACTGAAGCTTTCTTT
CDR3: CATLMSGTNTEAFF

size: many
V: TRBV6-2/TRBV6-3
J: TRBJ2-5
D: TRBD1
DNA: TGTGCCAGCAGGACCGGGACAGGGGAGTCCGAGACCCAGTACTTC
CDR3: CASRTGTGESETQYF

size: many
V: TRBV27
J: TRBJ2-7
D: TRBD2
DNA: TGTGCCAGCAGAGGACTAGCGGGGGCCTACGAGCAGTACTTC
CDR3: CASRGLAGAYEQYF

size: many
V: TRBV12-3/TRBV12-4
J: TRBJ1-2
D: NA
DNA: TGTGCCAGCAGTGATTGTAACAACTATGGCTACACCTTC
CDR3: CASSDCNNYGYTF

size: many
V: TRBV28
J: TRBJ1-2
D: TRBD1
DNA: TGTGCCAGCAGCGGGACAGGGCCCTATGGCTACACCTTC
CDR3: CASSGTGPYGYTF

size: many
V: TRBV6-1
J: TRBJ2-5
D: TRBD2
DNA: TGTGCCAGCAGAAGAACTAGCGGGAGTGAAGAGACCCAGTACTTC
CDR3: CASRRTSGSEETQYF

size: many
V: TRBV20-1
J: TRBJ2-7
D: TRBD2
DNA: TGCAGTGCTAGATCGGGACTAGCGGGAGGGCCCGGTGAGCAGTACTTC
CDR3: CSARSGLAGGPGEQYF

size: NA
V: TRBV7-3
J: TRBJ2-2
D: TRBD1
DNA: TGTGCCAGCAGCTATCGGACAGGGGCGAACACCGGGGAGCTGTTTTTT
CDR3: CASSYRTGANTGELFF

size: NA
V: TRBV28
J: TRBJ2-2
D: TRBD1
DNA: TGTGCCAGCAGTTTATCCCGGACAGGGGCGAACACCGGGGAGCTGTTTTTT
CDR3: CASSLSRTGANTGELFF

size: many
V: TRBV6-2/TRBV6-3
J: TRBJ2-5
D: NA
DNA: TGTGCCAGCAGGGCAGGAACGCAAGAGACCCAGTACTTC
CDR3: CASRAGTQETQYF

size: NA
V: TRBV5-1
J: TRBJ1-5
D: NA
DNA: TGCGCCAGCAGTTACGACACGGGGCAGCAGCCCCAGCATTTT
CDR3: CASSYDTGQQPQHF

size: many
V: TRBV6-1
J: TRBJ2-7
D: NA
DNA: TGTGCCAGCAGTCCCCGGGACCGTCTCTACTTC
CDR3: CASSPRDRLYF

size: many
V: TRBV5-1
J: TRBJ1-6
D: NA
DNA: TGCGCCAGCAGCGCCCTGCCAAGTCGGGATTCACCCCTCCACTTT
CDR3: CASSALPSRDSPLHF

size: NA
V: TRBV19
J: TRBJ1-1
D: NA
DNA: TGTGCCAGTAGTATTAGTCTTGGAATGAACACTGAAGCTTTCTTT
CDR3: CASSISLGMNTEAFF

size: many
V: TRBV12-3/TRBV12-4
J: TRBJ2-7
D: NA
DNA: TGTGCCAGCAGTTTGGACAGAGATCGGTACTTC
CDR3: CASSLDRDRYF

size: many
V: TRBV24-1
J: TRBJ1-5
D: NA
DNA: TGTGCCACCAGTGATTTGGACAGCCCTCAGCCCCAGCATTTT
CDR3: CATSDLDSPQPQHF

size: many
V: TRBV12-3/TRBV12-4
J: TRBJ2-5
D: NA
DNA: TGTGCCAGCAGTACCAGACAGGGACTTGGAGAGACCCAGTACTTC
CDR3: CASSTRQGLGETQYF

size: NA
V: TRBV19
J: TRBJ2-7
D: NA
DNA: TGTGCCAGTACCGATACAGGGCGCGAGCAGTACTTC
CDR3: CASTDTGREQYF

size: many
V: TRBV12-3/TRBV12-4
J: TRBJ2-7
D: TRBD2
DNA: TGTGCCAGCACCGTAGCGGGGGGACCCTACGAGCAGTACTTC
CDR3: CASTVAGGPYEQYF

size: NA
V: TRBV6-2/TRBV6-3
J: TRBJ2-2
D: NA
DNA: TGTGCCAGCAGTTACGGAATCGCAGGGGCCGGGGAGCTGTTTTTT
CDR3: CASSYGIAGAGELFF

size: few
V: TRBV12-3/TRBV12-4
J: TRBJ2-7
D: TRBD2
DNA: TGTGCCAGCCTCTCCACCGGGACTAGCGGGAGCTCGATCTACGAGCAGTACTTC
CDR3: CASLSTGTSGSSIYEQYF

size: NA
V: TRBV12-3/TRBV12-4
J: TRBJ2-6
D: NA
DNA: TGTGCCAGCAGCCTCAGAAACTCTGGGGCCAACGTCCTGACTTTC
CDR3: CASSLRNSGANVLTF

size: many
V: TRBV7-9
J: TRBJ1-2
D: NA
DNA: TGTGCCAGCAGCTTGTCGGCTAAAGGCCCTGGGGGCTACACCTTC
CDR3: CASSLSAKGPGGYTF

size: NA
V: TRBV30
J: TRBJ1-2
D: NA
DNA: TGTGCCTGGAGTGTGGAGTCAGCCTATGGCTACACCTTC
CDR3: CAWSVESAYGYTF

size: many
V: TRBV6-1
J: TRBJ2-7
D: NA
DNA: TGTGCCAGCACCCCTGCCGGGTTCTCCTACGAGCAGTACTTC
CDR3: CASTPAGFSYEQYF

size: few
V: TRBV19
J: TRBJ2-2
D: NA
DNA: TGTGCCAGTAGTATCCGAGCGGGTATGACCGGGGAGCTGGTTTTT
CDR3: CASSIRAGMTGELVF

size: few
V: TRBV19
J: TRBJ2-3
D: TRBD2
DNA: TGTGCCAGTAGCCAAGCCGGGACTAGCGCAGATACGCAGTATTTT
CDR3: CASSQAGTSADTQYF

size: many
V: TRBV25-1
J: TRBJ1-6
D: NA
DNA: TGTGCCAGCAGTATGGTAGGGAATTCACCCCTCCACTTT
CDR3: CASSMVGNSPLHF

size: once
V: TRBV6-2/TRBV6-3
J: TRBJ1-1
D: NA
DNA: TGTGCCAGCAGTTACTCCCTAACGGGTGAAGCTTTCTTT
CDR3: CASSYSLTGEAFF

size: NA
V: TRBV6-1
J: TRBJ1-1
D: NA
DNA: TGTGCCAGCACTAAAAAGACAGAGAACACTGAAGCTTTCTTT
CDR3: CASTKKTENTEAFF

size: NA
V: TRBV6-5
J: TRBJ1-2
D: NA
DNA: TGTGCCAGCAGTTATAACGGACCGCTCAACTATGGCTACACCTTC
CDR3: CASSYNGPLNYGYTF